This T cell receptor beta chain comes out of a study of CD8 T cells in ankylosing spondylitis. Trimming at V came to 5 bases and at J to 2 bases, leaving 5 bases not matched to a gene. The CDR3 is 15 amino acids. Germline CDR1 reads SGHVS; CDR2 reads FNYEAQ. From the 5' RACE reads, TCRdb called clonotypes with MiXCR, one entry per CDR3 protein. The data contain about 120,000 distinct CDR3 sequences, 12% to 15% of them singletons. This clonotype occurred a few times. V and J are TRBV7-6 and TRBJ2-3; 9 bases agree with TRBD2. The clonotype originates from a female donor with ankylosing spondylitis or in good health (not recorded which). The sequencing input was blood, either unsorted or a sorted T cell fraction (not recorded which). The CDR3 region has the DNA TGTGCCAGCAGCCTAAGGACTAGCGCCACAGATACGCAGTATTTT. It codes for CASSLRTSATDTQYF.